This T cell receptor beta chain was sequenced for a study of T cell changes during pregnancy in multiple sclerosis. Here immunoSEQ multiplex PCR was the method, and the copy in TCRdb shows in-frame clones only, minus some. The sample has 50,000 to 60,000 clones; around 91% are singletons. The V gene's germline CDR1 is GTSNPN and CDR2 SVGIG (reference sequence). The CDR3 length is 17 residues. V lost 0 bases and J lost 0, with 17 bases in between. This clone appeared once. V is TRBV30 and J is TRBJ1-2; possibly TRBD1 for D (5 bases). The specimen comprised peripheral blood, sampled after pregnancy. The sequence came from a female donor with multiple sclerosis, enrolled in a pregnancy study. The CDR3 here is CAWSVGITRATNYGYTF. CDR3 DNA sequence: TGTGCCTGGAGTGTTGGGATCACCAGGGCGACTAACTATGGCTACACCTTC.